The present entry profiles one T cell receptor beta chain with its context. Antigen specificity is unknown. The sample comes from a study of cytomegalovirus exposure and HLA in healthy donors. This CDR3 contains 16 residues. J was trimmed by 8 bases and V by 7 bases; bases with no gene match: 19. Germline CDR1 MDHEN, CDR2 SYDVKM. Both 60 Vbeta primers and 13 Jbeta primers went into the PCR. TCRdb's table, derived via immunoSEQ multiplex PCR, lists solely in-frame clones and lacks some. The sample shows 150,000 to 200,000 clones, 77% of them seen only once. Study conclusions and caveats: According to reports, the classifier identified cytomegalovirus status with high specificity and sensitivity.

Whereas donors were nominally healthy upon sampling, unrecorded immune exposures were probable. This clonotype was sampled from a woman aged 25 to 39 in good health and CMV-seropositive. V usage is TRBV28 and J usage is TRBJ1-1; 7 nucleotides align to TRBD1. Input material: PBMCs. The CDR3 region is CASITIRRGEGAEAFF. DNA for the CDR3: TGTGCCAGCATCACAATTCGGCGGGGCGAGGGGGCCGAAGCTTTCTTT.